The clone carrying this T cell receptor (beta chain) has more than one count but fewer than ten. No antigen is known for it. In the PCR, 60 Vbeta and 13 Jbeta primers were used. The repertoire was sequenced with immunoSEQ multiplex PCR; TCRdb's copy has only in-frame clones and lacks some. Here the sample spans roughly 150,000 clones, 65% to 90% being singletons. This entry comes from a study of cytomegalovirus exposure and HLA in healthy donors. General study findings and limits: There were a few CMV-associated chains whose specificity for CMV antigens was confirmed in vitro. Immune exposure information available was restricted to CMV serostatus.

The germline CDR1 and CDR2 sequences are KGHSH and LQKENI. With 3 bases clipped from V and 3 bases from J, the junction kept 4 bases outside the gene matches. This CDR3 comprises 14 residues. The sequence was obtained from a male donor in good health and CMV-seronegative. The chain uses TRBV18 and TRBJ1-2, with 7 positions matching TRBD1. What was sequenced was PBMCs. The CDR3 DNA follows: TGTGCCAGCTCACCTGGGACAGTGGACTATGGCTACACCTTC. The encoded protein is CASSPGTVDYGYTF.